One sample yielded the 26 T cell receptor beta chains listed below, sequenced in a study of blood T cell repertoires in COVID-19. Profiled with immunoSEQ multiplex PCR; TCRdb holds only in-frame clones, not every one. In the table there are tens of thousands of clones, 80% to 90% of which are singletons. Sequences were obtained from peripheral blood. The receptors were gathered from a man over 45 with active or convalescent COVID-19.

The chain joins TRBV5-1 to TRBJ1-1; TRBD1 might be the D (6 bases). The CDR3 covers 14 residues. The germline gives CDR1 SGHRS, CDR2 YFSETQ. The V end lost 2 bases, the J end lost 1 base, and 9 bases lay between the germline ends. The CDR3 sequence is CASSLQQGNTEAFF. The CDR3, as DNA: TGCGCCAGCAGCTTACAACAGGGGAACACTGAAGCTTTCTTT. The full variable domain, its missing parts supplied by reference TRBV5-1 and TRBJ1-1, is KAGVTQTPRYLIKTRGQQVTLSCSPISGHRSVSWYQQTPGQGLQFLFEYFSETQRNKGNFPGRFSGRQFSNSRSEMNVSTLELGDSALYLCASSLQQGNTEAFFGQGTRLTVV.

The chain joins TRBV7-2 to TRBJ1-5, with TRBD1 matching over 9 bases. Unmatched junction bases numbered 4, after V lost 3 bases and J lost 4 bases. From germline, CDR1 is SGHTA and CDR2 FQGNSA. CDR3 length: 15 amino acids. This chain's CDR3 is CASSFDRGVNQPQHF. The CDR3 region has the DNA TGTGCCAGCAGCTTCGACAGGGGGGTAAATCAGCCCCAGCATTTT.

The V call is TRBV19, the J call TRBJ1-2, with 9 bases matching TRBD1. V lost 7 bases to trimming and J lost 5 bases; unmatched junction nucleotides: 8. CDR3 length equals 14 residues. Germline CDR1 LNHDA, CDR2 SQIVND (reference sequence). The CDR3: CASTPSGTGYGYTF. CDR3 nucleotide sequence: TGTGCCAGTACCCCGTCCGGGACAGGGTATGGCTACACCTTC.

V and J are TRBV6-2 or TRBV6-3 and TRBJ2-5; D remains unclear. Looked up from germline, CDR1 is MNHEY and CDR2 is SVGEGT. The CDR3 length is 16 residues. The V end was cut by 5 bases, the J end by 3 bases, with 19 bases between. The CDR3 sequence is CASSQSSFSREETQYF. CDR3 in DNA: TGTGCCAGCAGTCAAAGTTCCTTTTCGCGTGAAGAGACCCAGTACTTC.

This sequence joins TRBV7-2 and TRBJ1-1; D not certain. The CDR3 extends over 12 amino acids. CDR1 is SGHTA, CDR2 FQGNSA, per germline. Trimming stripped 2 bases from V and 5 bases from J, with 6 bases between. Here the CDR3 reads CASSLTATEAFF. CDR3 in DNA: TGTGCCAGCAGCTTAACCGCGACTGAAGCTTTCTTT.

The chain combines TRBV5-1 with TRBJ1-2, with a weak D call TRBD1 (6 bases). The CDR3 consists of 14 residues. V was cut by 1 base and J by 11 bases, with 18 bases left in between. Looked up from germline, CDR1 is SGHRS and CDR2 is YFSETQ. As DNA, the CDR3 is TGCGCCAGCAGCTTGTGGCCCGGGGGGCCCTATTACACCTTC. This gives the protein CASSLWPGGPYYTF.

The chain recombines TRBV30 with TRBJ1-5; TRBD1 agrees at 9 bases. This CDR3 comprises 16 residues. The junction had 6 bases not matched to a gene; V was cut back by 0 bases and J by 3 bases. Germline lookup yields CDR1 GTSNPN and CDR2 SVGIG (reference sequence). The CDR3: CAWSVSWDRDNQPQHF. The CDR3 DNA reads TGTGCCTGGAGTGTATCTTGGGACAGGGACAATCAGCCCCAGCATTTT.

J is TRBJ1-5 and V is TRBV19; D perhaps matches TRBD1 (6 bases). Germline assignment: CDR1 LNHDA and CDR2 SQIVND (reference sequence). Trimming cost V 9 bases and J 0 bases, with 15 bases left between them. This CDR3 comprises 15 residues. The CDR3 nucleotides read TGTGCCAGCTACGGGACAAGTTATAGCAATCAGCCCCAGCATTTT. This gives the protein CASYGTSYSNQPQHF.

The chain carries TRBV9 and TRBJ1-6; D remains ambiguous. Trimming took off 6 bases at V and 7 bases at J, with 11 bases between the two ends. Germline loops: CDR1 SGDLS, CDR2 YYNGEE. This CDR3 spans 13 amino acids. The CDR3 region is CASTPGGNSPLHF. The CDR3, as DNA: TGTGCCAGCACCCCAGGAGGGAATTCACCCCTCCACTTT.

This sequence joins TRBV7-7 and TRBJ2-1; 7 bases are shared with TRBD1. Germline V gives CDR1 SSHAT, CDR2 FNYEAQ (reference sequence). The V and J ends lost 5 bases and 3 bases, in that order; junction bases with no gene match: 7. This CDR3 comprises 15 residues. CDR3 residues: CASSPDRELYNEQFF. Written as DNA, the CDR3 is TGTGCCAGCAGCCCCGACAGGGAGCTCTACAATGAGCAGTTCTTC.

This chain joins TRBV7-7 and TRBJ2-3; 8 bases line up with TRBD1. Germline CDR1 SSHAT, CDR2 FNYEAQ (reference sequence). This CDR3 comprises 15 residues. V dropped 4 bases and J dropped 1; count of bases not matched to a gene: 4. As DNA, the CDR3 is TGTGCCAGCAGCTCGGACAGGGAAGGCACAGATACGCAGTATTTT. It codes for CASSSDREGTDTQYF.

The chain has TRBV19 and TRBJ1-5, with 9 bases aligning to TRBD1. The CDR3 loop spans 15 amino acids. With 5 bases clipped from V and 5 bases from J, the junction kept 7 bases outside the gene matches. CDR1 is LNHDA, CDR2 SQIVND, per germline (reference sequence). DNA of the CDR3: TGTGCCAGTAGTTCGGGACAGGGTATAGATCAGCCCCAGCATTTT. This translates into CASSSGQGIDQPQHF.

The chain carries TRBV7-9 and TRBJ1-4; a possible D gene is TRBD1 (5 bases). The CDR3 has 16 amino acids. Germline V gives CDR1 SEHNR, CDR2 FQNEAQ (reference sequence). Trimming stripped 0 bases from V and 4 bases from J, with 12 bases between. The CDR3 region has the DNA TGTGCCAGCAGCTTAGCGGCAGGGCTTAGTAATGAAAAACTGTTTTTT. Its protein product is CASSLAAGLSNEKLFF.

Here the CDR3 reads CASSLRAGGNEQFF. CDR3 DNA sequence: TGTGCCAGCAGCTTGCGGGCAGGGGGCAATGAGCAGTTCTTC. V is TRBV5-4 and J is TRBJ2-1; 7 bases are shared with TRBD1. Looked up from germline, CDR1 is SGHNT and CDR2 is YYREEE (reference sequence). With V trimmed by 1 base and J by 6 bases, 4 bases remained unmatched. The CDR3 has 14 amino acids.

The rearrangement links TRBV7-9 to TRBJ2-1; 11 bases line up with TRBD2. The V and J ends lost 10 bases and 10 bases, in that order; junction bases with no gene match: 15. This CDR3 has 15 amino acids. Looked up from germline, CDR1 is SEHNR and CDR2 is FQNEAQ (reference sequence). CDR3 region: CATEGTSGITREQFF. The CDR3 nucleotides read TGTGCCACCGAAGGGACTAGCGGTATCACGAGGGAGCAGTTCTTC.

The rearrangement links TRBV11-3 to TRBJ2-2, with a tentative D call TRBD2 (5 bases). Germline V gives CDR1 SGHNT, CDR2 YENEEA. The V end was cut by 1 base, the J end by 3 bases, with 9 bases between. This CDR3 spans 15 amino acids. CDR3 loop: CASSLGGEDTGELFF. CDR3 bases: TGTGCCAGCAGCTTAGGGGGAGAAGACACCGGGGAGCTGTTTTTT.

CDR3 region: CASSLVSGGGGDTIYF. As DNA, the CDR3 is TGTGCCAGCAGCTTAGTATCCGGGGGGGGAGGAGACACCATATATTTT. J is TRBJ1-3 and V is TRBV7-8, with a weak D call TRBD1 (5 bases). The CDR3 is made up of 16 amino acids. V dropped 1 base and J dropped 8 bases, with 18 bases sitting between them. Germline-derived CDR1 and CDR2 are SGHVS and FQNEAQ.

This chain links TRBV11-2 with TRBJ2-3; tentatively, D is TRBD1 (5 bases). The V gene lost 3 bases and the J gene lost 2 bases, with 9 bases spanning the gap. This CDR3 has 14 residues. Germline V gene data show CDR1 as SGHAT and CDR2 as FQNNGV. CDR3 nucleotide sequence: TGTGCCAGCAGCTTCGTGGGGCTCACAGATACGCAGTATTTT. Encoded protein: CASSFVGLTDTQYF.

This chain uses TRBV4-1 with TRBJ1-2, with D perhaps TRBD1 (6 bases). Germline CDR1 MGHRA, CDR2 YSYEKL. The CDR3 length is 15 residues. V was shortened by 0 bases and J by 0 bases, with 8 bases between the two germline ends. The CDR3 spells CASSQEAGANYGYTF. CDR3 in DNA: TGCGCCAGCAGCCAAGAGGCAGGGGCTAACTATGGCTACACCTTC.

The chain carries TRBV3-1 (or the pseudogene TRBV3-2) and TRBJ2-2; perhaps TRBD1 as D (5 bases). There are 14 residues in the CDR3. The germline V gene encodes CDR1 LGHDT and CDR2 YNNKEL (reference sequence). Trimming cost V 0 bases and J 7 bases, with 9 bases left between them. The CDR3 is CASSQDRVGGELFF. The CDR3 nucleotides are TGTGCCAGCAGCCAAGACAGGGTGGGCGGGGAGCTGTTTTTT.

V gene TRBV24-1 combines with J gene TRBJ2-1; the D is unclear. Germline CDR1 reads KGHDR; CDR2 reads SFDVKD. V shed 6 bases and J shed 0 bases, with 8 bases lying between them. This CDR3 is 14 amino acids long. CDR3 protein: CATSRSSSYNEQFF. For the CDR3, the DNA is TGTGCCACCAGTCGATCGAGCTCCTACAATGAGCAGTTCTTC.

The chain links TRBV9 to TRBJ2-2, with a possible D match to TRBD2 (6 bases). The CDR3 runs 15 residues. CDR1 SGDLS and CDR2 YYNGEE come from the germline V gene. V was shortened by 4 bases and J by 4 bases, with 14 bases between the two germline ends. The CDR3 nucleotides read TGTGCCAGCAGCAAAACCGGGACTCCCACCGGGGAGCTGTTTTTT. Translated, it gives CASSKTGTPTGELFF.

The gene calls are TRBV5-1 and TRBJ2-2, with D uncertain. V shed 5 bases and J shed 0 bases, with 17 bases lying between them. CDR1 and CDR2 from the germline V gene are SGHRS and YFSETQ. The CDR3 consists of 17 residues. CDR3 loop: CASRSITRSPNTGELFF. The CDR3 nucleotides are TGCGCCAGCAGAAGTATCACCAGGTCCCCGAACACCGGGGAGCTGTTTTTT. Looking up the rest from reference TRBV5-1 and TRBJ2-2 gives the full variable domain: KAGVTQTPRYLIKTRGQQVTLSCSPISGHRSVSWYQQTPGQGLQFLFEYFSETQRNKGNFPGRFSGRQFSNSRSEMNVSTLELGDSALYLCASRSITRSPNTGELFFGEGSRLTVL.

V is TRBV2 and J is TRBJ1-2, with D hard to call. This CDR3 is built from 15 residues. V lost 2 bases to trimming and J lost 4 bases, with 14 bases between them. Germline V lookup: CDR1 SNHLY, CDR2 FYNNEI. The CDR3 nucleotides read TGTGCCAGCAGTGAAATGATCGCGGGTATCTATGGCTACACCTTC. It translates to CASSEMIAGIYGYTF.

This sequence joins TRBV15 and TRBJ2-1; 15 bases agree with TRBD2. J gave up 9 bases and V 3 bases, and 6 bases lay outside the gene matches. The germline gives CDR1 LNHNV, CDR2 YYDKDF (reference sequence). The CDR3 covers 16 residues. CDR3: CATSRDPGLAGGEQFF. Written as DNA, the CDR3 is TGTGCCACCAGCAGGGACCCGGGACTAGCGGGAGGTGAGCAGTTCTTC.

The chain links TRBV30 to TRBJ2-2; the D gene is possibly TRBD2 (7 bases). Germline CDR1 and CDR2: GTSNPN and SVGIG (reference sequence). V was clipped by 3 bases and J by 10 bases, with 15 bases between them. CDR3 size: 13 residues. The CDR3 nucleotides are TGTGCCTGGAGGTACGGGGGGCGCGAGGAGCTGTTTTTT. This sequence encodes CAWRYGGREELFF.